This T cell receptor (beta chain) was sequenced in a study of T cells in Graves' hyperthyroidism and ophthalmopathy. Study-level information: Peripheral blood samples were taken at initial diagnosis, prior to any treatment.

Regions amplified from RNA transcripts were the TCR beta CDR3 regions. The HTBI primer set served for first-round RT-PCR of the TCR CDR3. TCRdb analysed the multiplex PCR reads with MiXCR anew, one entry per CDR3 protein. The table has hundreds of thousands of distinct CDR3 sequences, over 10% seen once. A lack of ophthalmopathy progression within 18 months defined stable Graves' hyperthyroidism. This clonotype was seen ten or more times. No DNA is shown, since the ends of the CDR3 on it are uncertain; the CDR3 is the one TCRdb lists. Sequencing was carried out using blood. This clonotype was sampled from a young woman with Graves' hyperthyroidism.

This CDR3 is CATSVPGVGQPQHF. The chain couples TRBV24-1 to TRBJ1-5; TRBD1, the table's D call, lacks a check against the DNA. Termini included, the CDR3 measures 14 amino acids. The germline CDR1 and CDR2 sequences are KGHDR and SFDVKD.